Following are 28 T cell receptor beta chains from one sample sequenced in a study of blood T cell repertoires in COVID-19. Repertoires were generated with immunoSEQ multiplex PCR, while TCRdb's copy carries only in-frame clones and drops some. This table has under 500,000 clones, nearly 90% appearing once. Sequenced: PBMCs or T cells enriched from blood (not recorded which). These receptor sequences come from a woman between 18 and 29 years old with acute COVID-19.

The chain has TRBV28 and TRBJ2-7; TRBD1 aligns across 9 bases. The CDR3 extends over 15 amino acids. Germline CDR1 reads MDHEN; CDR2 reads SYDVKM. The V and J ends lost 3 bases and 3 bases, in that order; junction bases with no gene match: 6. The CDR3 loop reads CASSFQDRGYYEQYF. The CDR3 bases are TGTGCCAGCAGTTTCCAGGACAGGGGATACTACGAGCAGTACTTC.

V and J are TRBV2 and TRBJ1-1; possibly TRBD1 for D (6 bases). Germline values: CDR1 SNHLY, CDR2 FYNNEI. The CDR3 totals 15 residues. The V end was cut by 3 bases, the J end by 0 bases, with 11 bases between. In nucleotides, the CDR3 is TGTGCCAGCAGTGACCGGACAGAAATGAACACTGAAGCTTTCTTT. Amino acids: CASSDRTEMNTEAFF. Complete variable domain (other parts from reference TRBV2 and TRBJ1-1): EPEVTQTPSHQVTQMGQEVILRCVPISNHLYFYWYRQILGQKVEFLVSFYNNEISEKSEIFDDQFSVERPDGSNFTLKIRSTKLEDSAMYFCASSDRTEMNTEAFFGQGTRLTVV.

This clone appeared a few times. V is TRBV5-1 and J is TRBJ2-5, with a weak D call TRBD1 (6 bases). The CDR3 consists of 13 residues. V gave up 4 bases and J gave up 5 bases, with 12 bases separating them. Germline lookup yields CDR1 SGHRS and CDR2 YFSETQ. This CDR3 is CASSHTGSETQYF. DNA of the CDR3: TGCGCCAGCAGCCACACAGGGTCGGAGACCCAGTACTTC.

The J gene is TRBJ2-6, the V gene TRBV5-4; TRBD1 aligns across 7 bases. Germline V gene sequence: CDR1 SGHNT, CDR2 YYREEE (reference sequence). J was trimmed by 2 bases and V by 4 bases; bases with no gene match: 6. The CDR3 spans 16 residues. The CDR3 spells CASSVYRGPGANVLTF. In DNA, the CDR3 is TGTGCCAGCAGCGTATACAGGGGCCCTGGGGCCAACGTCCTGACTTTC.

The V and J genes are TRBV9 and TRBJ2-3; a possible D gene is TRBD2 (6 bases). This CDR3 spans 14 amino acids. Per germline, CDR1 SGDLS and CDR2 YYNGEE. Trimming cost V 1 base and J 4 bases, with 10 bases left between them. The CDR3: CASSVRSSADTQYF. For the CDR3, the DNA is TGTGCCAGCAGCGTAAGGTCTAGCGCAGATACGCAGTATTTT.

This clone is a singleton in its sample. CDR3 nucleotides: TGCGCCAGCAGCCAAGGCGGGAGAGAGACCCAGTACTTC. It encodes CASSQGGRETQYF. This sequence joins TRBV4-1 and TRBJ2-5; 7 bases are shared with TRBD2. Germline V gives CDR1 MGHRA, CDR2 YSYEKL. This CDR3 region has 13 residues. Trimming took 1 base from V and 4 from J; bases not matched to a gene: 0.

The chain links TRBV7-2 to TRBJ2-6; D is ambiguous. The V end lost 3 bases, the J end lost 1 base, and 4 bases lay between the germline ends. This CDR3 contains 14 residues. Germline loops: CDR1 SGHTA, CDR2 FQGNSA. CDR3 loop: CASSFKSGANVLTF. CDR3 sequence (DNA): TGTGCCAGCAGCTTCAAATCTGGGGCCAACGTCCTGACTTTC.

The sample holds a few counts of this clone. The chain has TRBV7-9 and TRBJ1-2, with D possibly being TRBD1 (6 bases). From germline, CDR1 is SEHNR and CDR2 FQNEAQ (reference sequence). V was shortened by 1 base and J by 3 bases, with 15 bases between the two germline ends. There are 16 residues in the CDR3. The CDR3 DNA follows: TGTGCCAGCAGCTTAGGTACAGGGCGGATAGACTATGGCTACACCTTC. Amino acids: CASSLGTGRIDYGYTF.

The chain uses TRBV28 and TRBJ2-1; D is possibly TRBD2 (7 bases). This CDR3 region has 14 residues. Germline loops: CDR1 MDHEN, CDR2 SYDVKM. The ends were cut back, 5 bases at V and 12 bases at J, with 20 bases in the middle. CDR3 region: CASSPMFPGGRQFF. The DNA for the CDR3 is TGTGCCAGCAGTCCGATGTTCCCGGGGGGCCGGCAGTTCTTC. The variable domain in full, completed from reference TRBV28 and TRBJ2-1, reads DVKVTQSSRYLVKRTGEKVFLECVQDMDHENMFWYRQDPGLGLRLIYFSYDVKMKEKGDIPEGYSVSREKKERFSLILESASTNQTSMYLCASSPMFPGGRQFFGPGTRLTVL.

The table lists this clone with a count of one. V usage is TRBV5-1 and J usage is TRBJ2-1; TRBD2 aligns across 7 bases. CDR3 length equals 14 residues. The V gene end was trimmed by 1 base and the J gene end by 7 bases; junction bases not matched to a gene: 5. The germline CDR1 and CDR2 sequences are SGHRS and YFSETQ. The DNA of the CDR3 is TGCGCCAGCAGCTTGAGTTCAGCGGGAAATGAGCAGTTCTTC. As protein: CASSLSSAGNEQFF.

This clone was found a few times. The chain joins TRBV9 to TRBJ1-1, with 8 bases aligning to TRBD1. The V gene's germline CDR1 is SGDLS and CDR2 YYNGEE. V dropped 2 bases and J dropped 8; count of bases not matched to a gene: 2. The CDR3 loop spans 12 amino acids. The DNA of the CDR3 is TGTGCCAGCAGCGTTGACAGGGGAGAAGCTTTCTTT. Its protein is CASSVDRGEAFF.

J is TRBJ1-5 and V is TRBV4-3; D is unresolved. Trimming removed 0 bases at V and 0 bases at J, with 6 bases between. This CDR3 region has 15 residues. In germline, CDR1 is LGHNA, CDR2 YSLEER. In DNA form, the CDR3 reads TGCGCCAGCAGCCAAGATAGAAGTAGCAATCAGCCCCAGCATTTT. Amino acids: CASSQDRSSNQPQHF.

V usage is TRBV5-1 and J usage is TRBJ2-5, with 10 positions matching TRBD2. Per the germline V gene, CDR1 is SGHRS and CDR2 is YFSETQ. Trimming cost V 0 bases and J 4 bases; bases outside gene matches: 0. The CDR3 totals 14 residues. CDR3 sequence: CASSLGLAGETQYF. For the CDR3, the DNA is TGCGCCAGCAGCTTGGGACTAGCGGGAGAGACCCAGTACTTC.

CDR3 region: CASSVGPDNEQFF. CDR3 DNA: TGTGCCAGCAGCGTAGGGCCCGACAATGAGCAGTTCTTC. This chain connects TRBV9 to TRBJ2-1; the D is unclear. Germline-derived CDR1 and CDR2 are SGDLS and YYNGEE. The CDR3 covers 13 residues. The germline V and J ends were trimmed by 0 bases and 5 bases, with 6 bases remaining between them.

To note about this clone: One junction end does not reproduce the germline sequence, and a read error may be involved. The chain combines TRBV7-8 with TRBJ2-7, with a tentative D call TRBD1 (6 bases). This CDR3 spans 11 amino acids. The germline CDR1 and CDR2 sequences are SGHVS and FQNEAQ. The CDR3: CASSLDTGYSF. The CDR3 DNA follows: TGTGCCAGCAGCTTGGATACAGGGTATTCCTTC. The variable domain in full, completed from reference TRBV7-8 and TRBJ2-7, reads GAGVSQSPRYKVAKRGQDVALRCDPISGHVSLFWYQQALGQGPEFLTYFQNEAQLDKSGLPSDRFFAERPEGSVSTLKIQRTQQEDSAVYLCASSLDTGYSFGPGTRLTVT.

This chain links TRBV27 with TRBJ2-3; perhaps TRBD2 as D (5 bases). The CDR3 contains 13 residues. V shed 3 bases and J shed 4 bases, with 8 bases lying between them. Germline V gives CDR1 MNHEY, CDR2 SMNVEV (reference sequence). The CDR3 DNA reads TGTGCCAGCAGTTTGGACTTAGCAGATACGCAGTATTTT. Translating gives CASSLDLADTQYF.

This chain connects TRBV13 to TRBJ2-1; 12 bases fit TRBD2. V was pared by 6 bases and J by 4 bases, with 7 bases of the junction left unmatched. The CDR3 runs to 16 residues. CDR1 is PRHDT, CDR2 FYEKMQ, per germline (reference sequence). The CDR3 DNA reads TGTGCCAGCAGGCAGACTAGCGGGAGCACATACAATGAGCAGTTCTTC. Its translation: CASRQTSGSTYNEQFF.

The CDR3 protein is CASSYRLVADTQYF. The DNA for the CDR3 is TGTGCCAGCAGCTACCGACTAGTTGCAGATACGCAGTATTTT. The chain joins TRBV28 to TRBJ2-3; possibly TRBD2 for D (6 bases). CDR3 size: 14 residues. Trimming cost V 6 bases and J 4 bases, with 14 bases left between them. Germline V lookup: CDR1 MDHEN, CDR2 SYDVKM.

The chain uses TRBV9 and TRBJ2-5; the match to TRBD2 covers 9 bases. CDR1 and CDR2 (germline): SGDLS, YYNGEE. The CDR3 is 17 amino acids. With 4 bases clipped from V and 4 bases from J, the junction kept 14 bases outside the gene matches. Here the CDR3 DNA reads TGTGCCAGCAGCCCCTTCTTAGCGGGGGTACGCGCAGAGACCCAGTACTTC. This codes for CASSPFLAGVRAETQYF.

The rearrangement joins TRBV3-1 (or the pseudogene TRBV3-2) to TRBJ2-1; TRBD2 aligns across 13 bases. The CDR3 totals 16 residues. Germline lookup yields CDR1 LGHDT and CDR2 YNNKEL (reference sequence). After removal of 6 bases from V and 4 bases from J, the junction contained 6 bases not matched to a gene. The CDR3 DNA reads TGTGCCAGCAGTCGCCCGGGACTAGCGGGGTACAATGAGCAGTTCTTC. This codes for CASSRPGLAGYNEQFF.

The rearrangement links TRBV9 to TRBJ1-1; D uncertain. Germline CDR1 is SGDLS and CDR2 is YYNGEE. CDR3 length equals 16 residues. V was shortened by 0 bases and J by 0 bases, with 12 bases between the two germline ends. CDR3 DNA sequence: TGTGCCAGCAGCGTAGGAGCCGGACTCTTGAACACTGAAGCTTTCTTT. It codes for CASSVGAGLLNTEAFF.

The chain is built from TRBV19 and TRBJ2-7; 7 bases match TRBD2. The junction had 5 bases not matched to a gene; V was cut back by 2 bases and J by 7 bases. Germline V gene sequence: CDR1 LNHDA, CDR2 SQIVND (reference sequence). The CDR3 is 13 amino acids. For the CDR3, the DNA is TGTGCCAGTAGTATATTCGAGCGGGATGAGCAGTACTTC. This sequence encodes CASSIFERDEQYF. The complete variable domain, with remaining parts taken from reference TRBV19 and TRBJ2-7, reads DGGITQSPKYLFRKEGQNVTLSCEQNLNHDAMYWYRQDPGQGLRLIYYSQIVNDFQKGDIAEGYSVSREKKESFPLTVTSAQKNPTAFYLCASSIFERDEQYFGPGTRLTVT.

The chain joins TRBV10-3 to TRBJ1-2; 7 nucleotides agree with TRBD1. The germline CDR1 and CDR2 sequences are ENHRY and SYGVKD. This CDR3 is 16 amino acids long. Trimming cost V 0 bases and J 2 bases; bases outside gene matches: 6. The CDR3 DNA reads TGTGCCATCAGTGAGTCGAGAGGGGGCCAAAACTATGGCTACACCTTC. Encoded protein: CAISESRGGQNYGYTF.

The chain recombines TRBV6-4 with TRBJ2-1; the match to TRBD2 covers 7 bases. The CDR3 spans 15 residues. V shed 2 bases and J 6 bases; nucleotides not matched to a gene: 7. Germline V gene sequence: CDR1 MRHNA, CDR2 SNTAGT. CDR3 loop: CASSDVYGGTNEQFF. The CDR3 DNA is TGTGCCAGCAGTGACGTCTACGGGGGGACCAATGAGCAGTTCTTC.

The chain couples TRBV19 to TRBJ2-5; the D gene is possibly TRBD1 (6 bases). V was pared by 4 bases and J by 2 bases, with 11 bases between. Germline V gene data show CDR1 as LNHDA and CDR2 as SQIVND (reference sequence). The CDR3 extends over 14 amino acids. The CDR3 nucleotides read TGTGCCAGTAGTAGAGGGACAACTCAAGAGACCCAGTACTTC. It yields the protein CASSRGTTQETQYF.

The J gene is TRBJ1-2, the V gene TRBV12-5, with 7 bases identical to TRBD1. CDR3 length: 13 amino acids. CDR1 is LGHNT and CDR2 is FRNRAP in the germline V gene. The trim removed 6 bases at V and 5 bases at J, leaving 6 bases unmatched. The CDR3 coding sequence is TGTGCTAGTGGGGGGGGACAGTTTTATGGCTACACCTTC. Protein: CASGGGQFYGYTF.

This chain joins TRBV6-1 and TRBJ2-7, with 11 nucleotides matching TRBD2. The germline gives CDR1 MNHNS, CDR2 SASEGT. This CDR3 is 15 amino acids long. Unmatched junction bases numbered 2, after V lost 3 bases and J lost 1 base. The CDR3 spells CASSDGTSGSYEQYF. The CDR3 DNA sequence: TGTGCCAGCAGTGACGGGACTAGCGGTTCCTACGAGCAGTACTTC.

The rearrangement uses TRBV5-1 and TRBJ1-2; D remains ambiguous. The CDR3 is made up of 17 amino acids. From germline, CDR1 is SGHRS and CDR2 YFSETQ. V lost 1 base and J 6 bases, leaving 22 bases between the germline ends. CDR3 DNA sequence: TGCGCCAGCAGCTTGAGTAGTTCGTCCTCCGGCGGGAATGGCTACACCTTC. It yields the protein CASSLSSSSSGGNGYTF.